The sample holds one count of the clone carrying this T cell receptor beta chain. The data were taken from a study of blood T cell repertoires in COVID-19. Whole-study context: COVID-19 samples collected from the United States, Italy and Spain covered acute and convalescent phases.

This CDR3 region has 14 residues. The germline CDR1 and CDR2 sequences are ENHRY and SYGVKD. Trimming at V came to 8 bases and at J to 4 bases, leaving 5 bases not matched to a gene. As handled by the study authors: Reference gene primer amplification in the assay estimated nucleated cell counts. Produced via immunoSEQ multiplex PCR; TCRdb's table is partial and in-frame only. D and trimming come from the DNA, and the V and J calls and clone size come from that table. The sample has 100,000 to 150,000 clones, about 90% seen once; the top ten hold 3% to 4.5%. Sequenced material: peripheral blood. The chain combines TRBV10-3 with TRBJ2-3, with 11 nucleotides matching TRBD1. The sequence was collected from an older woman with acute or convalescent COVID-19. CDR3 residues: CAIRGQGGSDTQYF. CDR3 sequence (DNA): TGTGCCATCCGGGGACAGGGGGGATCAGATACGCAGTATTTT.